The 27 T cell receptor beta chains reported below all come from one sample, sequenced in a study of blood T cell repertoires in COVID-19. Method: immunoSEQ multiplex PCR; TCRdb's copy keeps in-frame clones and lacks some. This table has under 250,000 clones, 80% to 90% appearing once. The sequenced sample was PBMCs or T cells enriched from blood (not recorded which). The receptors shown here come from a woman aged 18-35 years in a cohort exposed to, infected with or recovered from COVID-19 (not recorded which).

The chain carries TRBV5-4 and TRBJ1-4; D is unclear. This CDR3 has 15 amino acids. V lost 3 bases and J 4 bases, leaving 13 bases between the germline ends. Germline assignment: CDR1 SGHNT and CDR2 YYREEE (reference sequence). Here the CDR3 DNA reads TGTGCCAGCAGCTCCTCCACGAGTGTTAATGAAAAACTGTTTTTT. Translating it yields CASSSSTSVNEKLFF.

A remark on this clone: Germline and junction disagree at one end, which may indicate a read error. The rearrangement uses TRBV7-7 and TRBJ2-5; 9 nucleotides agree with TRBD2. The CDR3 is made up of 16 amino acids. The germline V gene has CDR1 SSHAT and CDR2 FNYEAQ (reference sequence). The CDR3 spells CASSLGAGGFQETQYF. In DNA, the CDR3 is TGTGCTAGCAGCTTAGGGGCGGGAGGGTTCCAAGAGACCCAGTACTTC.

V usage is TRBV4-1 and J usage is TRBJ2-1; D not resolved. Trimming left V 5 bases short and J 9 bases short, with 11 bases between. CDR1 MGHRA and CDR2 YSYEKL come from the germline V gene. This CDR3 is built from 12 residues. CDR3 DNA sequence: TGCGCCAGCAGCAGCGATACCGGTGAGCAGTTCTTC. This translates into CASSSDTGEQFF.

This chain links TRBV30 with TRBJ1-5, with 7 nucleotides matching TRBD1. V lost 2 bases and J lost 6; bases outside the gene matches: 10. Germline loops: CDR1 GTSNPN, CDR2 SVGIG (reference sequence). The length of the CDR3 is 15 residues. This chain's CDR3 is CAWSKMTGLTQPQHF. CDR3 DNA sequence: TGTGCCTGGAGTAAGATGACAGGGCTTACTCAGCCCCAGCATTTT.

The chain combines TRBV11-3 with TRBJ1-1, with 8 bases identical to TRBD1. CDR1 is SGHNT, CDR2 YENEEA, per germline. This CDR3 is built from 14 residues. J gave up 6 bases and V 5 bases, and 8 bases lay outside the gene matches. This CDR3 reads CASSPPRQGPEAFF. The CDR3 DNA sequence: TGTGCCAGCAGCCCCCCGCGACAGGGGCCTGAAGCTTTCTTT.

The chain employs TRBV6-2 or TRBV6-3 and TRBJ1-2; D remains unclear. V lost 1 base, J lost 7 bases, and 13 bases lay in between. CDR1 and CDR2 (germline): MNHEY, SVGEGT. CDR3 length equals 14 residues. The CDR3 nucleotides read TGTGCCAGCAGTTACTTCTGGGAAGGGAGTGGCTACACCTTC. This translates into CASSYFWEGSGYTF.

This rearrangement joins TRBV18 to TRBJ1-3, with 8 nucleotides matching TRBD1. Germline loops: CDR1 KGHSH, CDR2 LQKENI. This CDR3 is 15 amino acids long. J gave up 7 bases and V 5 bases, and 10 bases lay outside the gene matches. CDR3 coding DNA: TGTGCCAGCTCAAAACTGGACAGGGCGGCGAACACCATATATTTT. Translation: CASSKLDRAANTIYF.

The chain has TRBV19 and TRBJ1-2; D is possibly TRBD1 (6 bases). The CDR3 covers 14 residues. In germline, CDR1 is LNHDA, CDR2 SQIVND (reference sequence). With 4 bases removed from V and 3 bases from J, the gap between germline ends came to 12 bases. CDR3 DNA: TGTGCCAGTAGTAAAGGACAGTATGACTATGGCTACACCTTC. Residues: CASSKGQYDYGYTF.

V gene TRBV18 combines with J gene TRBJ1-2; tentatively, D is TRBD1 (6 bases). V dropped 6 bases and J dropped 4 bases, with 15 bases sitting between them. CDR3 length equals 14 residues. Germline loops: CDR1 KGHSH, CDR2 LQKENI. The CDR3 here is CASSSDSGSYGYTF. CDR3 sequence (DNA): TGTGCCAGCTCGTCGGACAGTGGGTCCTATGGCTACACCTTC.

The CDR3 sequence is CASSFGQGSLEQYF. Here the CDR3 DNA reads TGTGCCAGCAGCTTTGGACAGGGGAGCCTCGAGCAGTACTTC. The chain is built from TRBV7-6 and TRBJ2-7; TRBD1 aligns across 9 bases. CDR3 length equals 14 residues. Germline V gene sequence: CDR1 SGHVS, CDR2 FNYEAQ. Trimming cost V 3 bases and J 6 bases; bases outside gene matches: 6.

The table lists this clone with a few counts. V is TRBV5-4 and J is TRBJ1-3, with 7 bases lining up with TRBD1. The CDR3 has 15 amino acids. CDR1 SGHNT and CDR2 YYREEE come from the germline V gene (reference sequence). V trimming: 4 bases; J trimming: 0 bases; junction bases outside the gene matches: 4. CDR3 bases: TGTGCCAGCAGCATCGGGACAGCCTCTGGAAACACCATATATTTT. Translation gives CASSIGTASGNTIYF.

The count of this clone is one. The V gene is TRBV3-1 (or the pseudogene TRBV3-2), the J gene TRBJ1-6; D gene unclear. This CDR3 is built from 14 residues. Per germline, CDR1 LGHDT and CDR2 YNNKEL (reference sequence). The germline V and J ends were trimmed by 2 bases and 2 bases, with 4 bases remaining between them. The CDR3 region is CASSQPAYNSPLHF. In DNA form, the CDR3 reads TGTGCCAGCAGCCAACCCGCCTATAATTCACCCCTCCACTTT.

The DNA for the CDR3 is TGTGCCAGCAGCCTACTAGCGGGAGGCATTGAGCAGTTCTTC. Translating it yields CASSLLAGGIEQFF. The chain carries TRBV3-1 (or the pseudogene TRBV3-2) and TRBJ2-1, with 12 bases lining up with TRBD2. The CDR3 runs 14 residues. Germline V gene lookup returns CDR1 LGHDT and CDR2 YNNKEL (reference sequence). The V and J ends lost 4 bases and 9 bases, in that order; junction bases with no gene match: 4.

This sequence joins TRBV19 and TRBJ2-5; weak D call: TRBD1 (5 bases). Trimming shortened V by 3 bases and J by 5 bases, and 13 bases separated the two germline ends. Germline V CDR1 and CDR2: LNHDA, SQIVND (reference sequence). The CDR3 has 14 amino acids. The CDR3: CASSMGQGEETQYF. The CDR3, as DNA: TGTGCCAGTAGTATGGGGCAGGGTGAGGAGACCCAGTACTTC.

This chain uses TRBV19 with TRBJ2-3, with a possible D match to TRBD1 (7 bases). The CDR3 totals 15 residues. CDR1 and CDR2 (germline): LNHDA, SQIVND (reference sequence). Trimming shortened V by 2 bases and J by 5 bases, and 14 bases separated the two germline ends. The CDR3 DNA follows: TGTGCCAGTAGTATACCCCCAGGGGGGTTAGATACGCAGTATTTT. Translated: CASSIPPGGLDTQYF.

The chain combines TRBV27 with TRBJ2-3, with 10 nucleotides matching TRBD2. This CDR3 is built from 14 residues. In germline, CDR1 is MNHEY, CDR2 SMNVEV (reference sequence). V shed 6 bases, J shed 4 bases, and the junction held 4 bases outside the gene matches. The CDR3 DNA sequence: TGTGCCAGCAGCCTCGGACTAGCGGCAGATACGCAGTATTTT. It codes for CASSLGLAADTQYF.

The chain has TRBV3-1 (or the pseudogene TRBV3-2) and TRBJ2-1, with TRBD2 identical over 10 bases. CDR1 and CDR2 (germline): LGHDT, YNNKEL (reference sequence). V shed 4 bases, J shed 6 bases, and the junction held 6 bases outside the gene matches. The CDR3 is made up of 15 amino acids. The CDR3 coding sequence is TGTGCCAGCAGCCCTTGGACTAGCGGAACCAATGAGCAGTTCTTC. This translates into CASSPWTSGTNEQFF.

V usage is TRBV10-2 and J usage is TRBJ1-1; the D gene is possibly TRBD1 (5 bases). Germline V lookup: CDR1 WSHSY, CDR2 SAAADI. V lost 3 bases to trimming and J lost 1 base, with 9 bases between them. The CDR3 is 14 residues long. As DNA, the CDR3 is TGCGCCAGCAGTGAACCAGGGCGGAACACTGAAGCTTTCTTT. This translates into CASSEPGRNTEAFF.

The chain has TRBV7-8 and TRBJ1-2; no clear D gene. This CDR3 has 15 amino acids. V lost 2 bases and J lost 5, with 15 bases in between. CDR1 is SGHVS and CDR2 is FQNEAQ in the germline V gene. The chain's CDR3 is CASSLLQEDGYGYTF. The CDR3 DNA follows: TGTGCCAGCAGCTTACTTCAGGAGGATGGGTATGGCTACACCTTC.

The chain joins TRBV2 to TRBJ2-5; TRBD2 is a possible D gene (6 bases). This CDR3 has 14 residues. Germline-derived CDR1 and CDR2 are SNHLY and FYNNEI. V lost 0 bases, J lost 3 bases, and 8 bases lay in between. The CDR3 here is CASSEAGGEETQYF. The DNA for the CDR3 is TGTGCCAGCAGTGAAGCAGGCGGGGAAGAGACCCAGTACTTC.

The chain is built from TRBV4-2 and TRBJ2-3, with D uncertain. From germline, CDR1 is LGHNA and CDR2 YNFKEQ. V dropped 1 base and J dropped 2 bases, with 4 bases sitting between them. The CDR3 is 13 amino acids. Written as DNA, the CDR3 is TGTGCCAGCAGCCAAGGGGCCACAGATACGCAGTATTTT. Amino acid sequence: CASSQGATDTQYF.

The J gene is TRBJ2-6, the V gene TRBV14, with 7 bases lining up with TRBD1. Germline CDR1 is SGHDN and CDR2 is FVKESK. This CDR3 has 17 amino acids. V gave up 3 bases and J gave up 2 bases; unmatched junction bases: 7. CDR3 sequence: CASSHPSGGPGANVLTF. As DNA, the CDR3 is TGTGCCAGCAGCCATCCATCAGGGGGTCCTGGGGCCAACGTCCTGACTTTC.

V and J are TRBV9 and TRBJ1-6, with 9 nucleotides matching TRBD1. Per the germline V gene, CDR1 is SGDLS and CDR2 is YYNGEE. This CDR3 contains 15 residues. The junction had 7 bases not matched to a gene; V was cut back by 4 bases and J by 8 bases. The CDR3 nucleotides read TGTGCCAGCAGCCCCCGCCGGGACAGGGATTCACCCCTCCACTTT. It is translated as CASSPRRDRDSPLHF.

CDR3 sequence: CASSYAQGAPYEQYF. The DNA of the CDR3 is TGTGCCAGCAGCTACGCCCAGGGGGCGCCGTACGAGCAGTACTTC. The J gene is TRBJ2-7, the V gene TRBV6-5; 8 bases match TRBD1. The CDR3 sequence is 15 residues long. The germline V gene has CDR1 MNHEY and CDR2 SVGAGI. The V segment lost 6 bases and the J segment 4 bases; nucleotides outside the gene matches: 11.

The J gene is TRBJ2-7, the V gene TRBV9; 11 nucleotides line up with TRBD2. The trim removed 0 bases at V and 5 bases at J, leaving 4 bases unmatched. CDR3 length: 15 residues. CDR1 SGDLS and CDR2 YYNGEE come from the germline V gene. CDR3 bases: TGTGCCAGCAGCGTAGCACCGGGACTAGCGGACGAGCAGTACTTC. Its translation is CASSVAPGLADEQYF.

The chain couples TRBV28 to TRBJ1-1; 11 positions agree with TRBD1. This CDR3 is 14 amino acids long. CDR1 is MDHEN and CDR2 is SYDVKM in the germline V gene. J gave up 7 bases and V 5 bases, and 6 bases lay outside the gene matches. CDR3 bases: TGTGCCAGCAGTACGGGACAGGGGGACGGTGAAGCTTTCTTT. It encodes CASSTGQGDGEAFF.

The chain uses TRBV4-1 and TRBJ2-5; 14 bases map to TRBD2. Germline V gene data show CDR1 as MGHRA and CDR2 as YSYEKL. V lost 1 base and J lost 0; bases outside the gene matches: 10. The CDR3 loop spans 20 amino acids. DNA of the CDR3: TGCGCCAGCAGCCAAGCTGGGACTAGCGGGGGAGCGGGGTACCAAGAGACCCAGTACTTC. It is translated as CASSQAGTSGGAGYQETQYF.